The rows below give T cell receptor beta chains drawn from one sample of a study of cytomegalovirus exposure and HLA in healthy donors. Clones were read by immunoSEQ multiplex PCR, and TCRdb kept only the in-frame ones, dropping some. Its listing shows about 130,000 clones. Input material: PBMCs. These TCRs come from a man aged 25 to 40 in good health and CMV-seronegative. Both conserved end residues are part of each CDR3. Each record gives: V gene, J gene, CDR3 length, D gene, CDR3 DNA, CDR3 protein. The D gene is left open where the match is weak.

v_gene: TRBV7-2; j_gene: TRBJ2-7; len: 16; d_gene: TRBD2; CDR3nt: TGTGCCAGCAGCCGAGCCCAGGGGACTAGCTCCTACGAGCAGTACTTC; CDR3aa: CASSRAQGTSSYEQYF
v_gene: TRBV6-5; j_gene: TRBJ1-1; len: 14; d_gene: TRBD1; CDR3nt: TGTGCCAGTATAACCGGGACAGGGGCGACTGAAGCTTTCTTT; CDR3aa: CASITGTGATEAFF
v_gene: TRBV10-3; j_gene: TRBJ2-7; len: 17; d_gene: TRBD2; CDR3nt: TGTGCCATCAGTGAGTCAGGGGGTACTAGCGGCTCCTACGAGCAGTACTTC; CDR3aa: CAISESGGTSGSYEQYF
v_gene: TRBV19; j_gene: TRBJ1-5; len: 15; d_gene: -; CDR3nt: TGTGCCAGTAGTATAGATGGGGCAGGGGACCAGCCCCAGCATTTT; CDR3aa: CASSIDGAGDQPQHF
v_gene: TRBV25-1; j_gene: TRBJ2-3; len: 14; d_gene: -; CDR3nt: TGTGCCAGCAGTGATCGGGGGAGCACAGATACGCAGTATTTT; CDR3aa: CASSDRGSTDTQYF
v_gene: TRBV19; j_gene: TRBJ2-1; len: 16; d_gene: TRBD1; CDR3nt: TGTGCCAGTAGTATCGAAGAACAGGGGGCGAAGAATGAGCAGTTCTTC; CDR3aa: CASSIEEQGAKNEQFF
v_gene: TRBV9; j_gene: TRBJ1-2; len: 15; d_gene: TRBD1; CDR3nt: TGTGCCAGCAGCGGAGAGGACAGGGGGTACTATGGCTACACCTTC; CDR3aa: CASSGEDRGYYGYTF
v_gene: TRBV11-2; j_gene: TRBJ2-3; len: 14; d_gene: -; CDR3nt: TGTGCCAGCAGATCACCGGGACTGGTAGATACGCAGTATTTT; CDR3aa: CASRSPGLVDTQYF
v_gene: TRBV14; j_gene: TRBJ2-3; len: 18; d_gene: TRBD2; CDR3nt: TGTGCCAGCAGCCAAGATTTTTCACTTAGCGGGATTTCAGATACGCAGTATTTT; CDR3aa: CASSQDFSLSGISDTQYF
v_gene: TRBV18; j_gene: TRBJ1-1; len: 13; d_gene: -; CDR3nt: TGTGCCAGCTCCCCTAAGGGGGACACTGAAGCTTTCTTT; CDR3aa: CASSPKGDTEAFF
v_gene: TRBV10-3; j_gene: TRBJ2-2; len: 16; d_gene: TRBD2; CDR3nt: TGTGCCATCAGTGTCGGCGGGAGGGGAAGCACCGGGGAGCTGTTTTTT; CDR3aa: CAISVGGRGSTGELFF